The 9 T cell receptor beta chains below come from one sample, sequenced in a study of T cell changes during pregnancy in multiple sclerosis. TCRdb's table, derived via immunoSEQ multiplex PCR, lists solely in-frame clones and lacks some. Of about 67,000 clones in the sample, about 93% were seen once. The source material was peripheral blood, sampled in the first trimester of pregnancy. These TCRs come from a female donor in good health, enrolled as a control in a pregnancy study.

CDR3 protein: CATSREGVYGYTF. CDR3 coding DNA: TGTGCCACCAGCAGGGAGGGAGTCTATGGCTACACCTTC. The genes are TRBV15 and TRBJ1-2; D remains ambiguous. The CDR3 consists of 13 residues. Trimming cost V 3 bases and J 4 bases, with 9 bases left between them. The germline V gene encodes CDR1 LNHNV and CDR2 YYDKDF (reference sequence).

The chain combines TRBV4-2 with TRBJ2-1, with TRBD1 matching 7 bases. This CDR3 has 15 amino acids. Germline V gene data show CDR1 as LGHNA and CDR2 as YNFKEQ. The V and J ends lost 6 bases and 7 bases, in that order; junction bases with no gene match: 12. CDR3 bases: TGTGCCAGCAGTAACCCCCATCCAGGGGGAAATGAGCAGTTCTTC. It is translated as CASSNPHPGGNEQFF.

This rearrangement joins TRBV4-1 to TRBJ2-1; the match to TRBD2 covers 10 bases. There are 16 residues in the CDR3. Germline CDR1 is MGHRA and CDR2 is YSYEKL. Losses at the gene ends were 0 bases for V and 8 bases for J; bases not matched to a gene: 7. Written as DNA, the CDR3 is TGCGCCAGCAGCCAAGAAGGGACTAGCGAGTCCCATGAGCAGTTCTTC. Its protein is CASSQEGTSESHEQFF.

Here the CDR3 reads CASSPVQGMENTEAFF. The CDR3 bases are TGTGCCAGCTCACCAGTGCAGGGAATGGAGAACACTGAAGCTTTCTTT. The chain combines TRBV18 with TRBJ1-1; D is perhaps TRBD1 (5 bases). Germline V gene data show CDR1 as KGHSH and CDR2 as LQKENI. The CDR3 contains 16 residues. Trimming removed 2 bases at V and 1 base at J, with 14 bases between.

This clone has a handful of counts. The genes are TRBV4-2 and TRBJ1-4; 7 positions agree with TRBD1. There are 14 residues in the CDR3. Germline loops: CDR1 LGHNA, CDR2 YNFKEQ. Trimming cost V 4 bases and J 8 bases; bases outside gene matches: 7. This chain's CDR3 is CASSRLQGEEKLFF. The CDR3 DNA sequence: TGTGCCAGCAGCCGCCTCCAGGGGGAAGAAAAACTGTTTTTT.

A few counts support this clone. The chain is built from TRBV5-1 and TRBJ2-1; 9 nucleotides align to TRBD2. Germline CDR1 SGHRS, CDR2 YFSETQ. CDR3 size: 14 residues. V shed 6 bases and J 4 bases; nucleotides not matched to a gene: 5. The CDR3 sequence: CASTAAGGYNEQFF. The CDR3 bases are TGCGCCAGCACTGCGGCGGGGGGGTACAATGAGCAGTTCTTC.

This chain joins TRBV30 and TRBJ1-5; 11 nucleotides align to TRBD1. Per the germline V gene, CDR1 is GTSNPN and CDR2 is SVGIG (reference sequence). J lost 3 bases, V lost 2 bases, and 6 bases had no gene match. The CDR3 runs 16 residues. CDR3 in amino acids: CAWSPRTGGLNQPQHF. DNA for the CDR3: TGTGCCTGGAGTCCGAGGACAGGGGGCCTCAATCAGCCCCAGCATTTT.

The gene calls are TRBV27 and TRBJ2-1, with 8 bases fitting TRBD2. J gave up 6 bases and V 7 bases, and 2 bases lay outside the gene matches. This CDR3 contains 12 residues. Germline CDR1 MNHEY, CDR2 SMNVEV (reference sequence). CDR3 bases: TGTGCCAGCAACCTAGCGGGCAATGAGCAGTTCTTC. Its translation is CASNLAGNEQFF.

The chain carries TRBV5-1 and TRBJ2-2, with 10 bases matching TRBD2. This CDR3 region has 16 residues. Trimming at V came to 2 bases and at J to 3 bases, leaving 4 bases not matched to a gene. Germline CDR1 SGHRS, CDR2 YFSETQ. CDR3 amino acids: CASSFLAGGDTGELFF. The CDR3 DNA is TGCGCCAGCAGCTTCTTAGCGGGAGGTGACACCGGGGAGCTGTTTTTT.